The clone carrying this T cell receptor (beta chain) was counted at least ten times. What it binds is not known. This specimen belongs to a study of human T cells and chemical hapten exposure. Study at large: The upper back received 0.01% DPC by patch testing, with results read at 6 days. Alopecia areata, totalis and universalis patients, mostly female, were included.

TCRdb fed the RACE reads into MiXCR, producing one record per CDR3 protein. This sample carries around 340,000 distinct CDR3 sequences, approximately 6.3% of them seen once, and the ten largest clones take 8% to 9%. Overall study findings and caveats: The study found expanded TCRs formed significantly more large CDR3 similarity clusters than controls.

V dropped 6 bases and J dropped 0; count of bases not matched to a gene: 8. Germline assignment: CDR1 DFQATT and CDR2 SNEGSKA (reference sequence). The CDR3 totals 15 residues. Time point of the sample: patch test 1, 2 weeks after DPC sensitization. Described treatment: therapeutic diphenylcyclopropenone sensitization with weekly scalp DPC. The V call is TRBV20-1, the J call TRBJ2-1; 7 bases are shared with TRBD2. The source of this sequence is a woman between 18 and 29 years old with alopecia areata. Some clones in this sample may be carry-over from other donors' samples. Specimen: whole blood, collected in connection with sensitization to the hapten diphenylcyclopropenone (DPC). The chain's CDR3 is CSAREWGGSYNEQFF. The CDR3 DNA is TGCAGTGCCCGAGAATGGGGGGGCTCCTACAATGAGCAGTTCTTC.